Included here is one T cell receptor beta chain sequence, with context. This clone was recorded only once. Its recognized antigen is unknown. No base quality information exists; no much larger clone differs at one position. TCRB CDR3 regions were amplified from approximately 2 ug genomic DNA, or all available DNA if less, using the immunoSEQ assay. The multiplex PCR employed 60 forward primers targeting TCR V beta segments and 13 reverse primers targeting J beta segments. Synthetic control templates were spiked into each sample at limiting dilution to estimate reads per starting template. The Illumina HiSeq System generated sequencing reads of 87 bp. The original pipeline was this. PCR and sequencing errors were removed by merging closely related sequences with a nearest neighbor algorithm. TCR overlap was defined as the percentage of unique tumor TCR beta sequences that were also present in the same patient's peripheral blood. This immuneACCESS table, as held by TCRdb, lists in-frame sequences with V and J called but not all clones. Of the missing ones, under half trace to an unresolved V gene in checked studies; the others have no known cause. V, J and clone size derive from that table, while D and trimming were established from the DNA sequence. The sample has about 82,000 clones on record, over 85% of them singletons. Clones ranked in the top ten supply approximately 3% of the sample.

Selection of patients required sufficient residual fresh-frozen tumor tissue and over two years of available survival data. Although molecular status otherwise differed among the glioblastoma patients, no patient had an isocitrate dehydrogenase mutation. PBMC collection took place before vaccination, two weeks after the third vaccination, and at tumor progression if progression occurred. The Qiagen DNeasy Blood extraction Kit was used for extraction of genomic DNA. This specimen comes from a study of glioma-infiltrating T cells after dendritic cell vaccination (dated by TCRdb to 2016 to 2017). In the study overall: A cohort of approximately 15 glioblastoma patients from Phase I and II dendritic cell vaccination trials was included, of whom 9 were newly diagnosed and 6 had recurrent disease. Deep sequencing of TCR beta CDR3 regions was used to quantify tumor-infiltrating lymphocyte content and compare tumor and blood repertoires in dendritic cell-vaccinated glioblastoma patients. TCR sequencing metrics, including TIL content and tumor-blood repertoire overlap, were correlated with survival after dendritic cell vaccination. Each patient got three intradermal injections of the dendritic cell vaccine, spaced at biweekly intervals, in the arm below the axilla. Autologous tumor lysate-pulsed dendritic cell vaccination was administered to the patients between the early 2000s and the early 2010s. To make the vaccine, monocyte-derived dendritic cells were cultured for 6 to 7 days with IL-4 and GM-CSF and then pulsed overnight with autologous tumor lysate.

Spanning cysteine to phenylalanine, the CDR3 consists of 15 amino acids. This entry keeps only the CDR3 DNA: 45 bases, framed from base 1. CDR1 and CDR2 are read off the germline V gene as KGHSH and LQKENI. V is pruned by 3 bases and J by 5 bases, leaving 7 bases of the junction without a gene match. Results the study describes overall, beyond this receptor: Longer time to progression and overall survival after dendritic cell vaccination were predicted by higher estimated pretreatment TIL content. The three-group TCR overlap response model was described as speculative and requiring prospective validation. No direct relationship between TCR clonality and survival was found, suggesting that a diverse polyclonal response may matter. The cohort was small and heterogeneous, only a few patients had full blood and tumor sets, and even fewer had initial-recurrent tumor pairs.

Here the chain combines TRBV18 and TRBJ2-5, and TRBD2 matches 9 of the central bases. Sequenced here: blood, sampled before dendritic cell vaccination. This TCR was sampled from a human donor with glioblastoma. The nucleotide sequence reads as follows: TGTGCCAGCTCACCCTGGCGGGGGGGCCTTGAGACCCAGTACTTC. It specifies CASSPWRGGLETQYF.